The following is a T cell receptor beta chain sequence with its context. Its antigen has not been determined. Per-nucleotide qualities are absent, and no much larger clonotype sits a single base away. This sample is drawn from a study of T cell clones after liver transplantation (dated by TCRdb to between 2018 and 2021). About the full investigation: The samples were obtained from ITN030ST, a randomized trial that attempted immunosuppression withdrawal within 2 years after liver transplantation. After a pre-transplant mixed lymphocyte reaction, TCRbeta sequencing was used to pinpoint donor-reactive T cell clones, which were subsequently tracked in post-transplant blood. The subjects received no induction therapy and were kept on standard immunosuppression until randomization at 12-24 months post-transplant. Blood samples were collected pre-transplant, pre-randomization before withdrawal, and post-randomization after either full withdrawal or failed withdrawal. Of the 8 liver transplant recipients making up the studied cohort, 3 were classified as tolerant and 5 as non-tolerant. Three of the eight recipients were HCV-positive; the others were transplanted for non-autoimmune, non-viral indications. Third party-reactive TCRbeta sequences from pre-transplant MLRs were also identified as an antigen-independent comparator for donor-reactive sequences. Tolerance was defined as complete withdrawal of immunosuppression for at least one year without a rise in liver enzymes beyond twice the upper limit of normal.

Using immunoSEQ, frozen genomic DNA was subjected to high-throughput TCRbeta CDR3 sequencing, a process that included PCR amplification, mapping, bias correction and internal controls. Per the original workflow: Productive rearrangements were retained, and unique TCRbeta sequences were defined by the CDR3 nucleotide sequence together with the V and J gene. Donor-reactive sequences required at least 5-fold expansion in CFSE-low cells versus unstimulated pre-transplant cells and at least 0.01% frequency. Minimum frequency thresholds were set for each subject based on the unstimulated sample with the lowest template count, ensuring at least 90% detection power. Jensen-Shannon divergence between the top 1000 TCRbeta sequences after and before transplant was used to measure repertoire turnover. Two-sided Fisher's exact tests were used to test for changes in the detection of donor-reactive sequences. Held by TCRdb, this immuneACCESS table contains in-frame sequences only and omits some clones. Under half of the omission traces to an unresolved V gene where checked; the cause of the rest is unknown. That table is the source of V, J and clone size, and D and trimming were worked out from the DNA. The sample includes roughly 100,000 clones, with around 84% observed a single time. The ten most abundant clones make up approximately 3% of the sample.

Including cysteine and phenylalanine, the CDR3 has 15 amino acids. The sequence is cut down to CDR3 DNA, 45 bases in frame from base 1. Via the germline V gene, CDR1 is MNHEY and CDR2 SVGAGI. The V end loses 6 bases and the J end loses 3 bases, and a stretch of 14 bases separates them. Results and caveats for the whole study, not just this receptor: In a couple of subjects, low numbers of available donor cells limited the measurable donor-reactive repertoire. The decline in donor-reactive sequences exceeded the decline in third party-reactive sequences, suggesting partial antigen-specific deletion that was unrelated to withdrawal success. Once repertoire turnover was taken into account, donor-reactive detection showed a significant reduction for CD4 in 7 of 8 subjects and for CD8 in 8 of 8. Since no allograft tissue specimens were available, donor-reactive T cells may have migrated into the graft instead of being deleted. In 5 of 8 subjects, circulating donor-reactive CD4 TCRbeta sequences decreased significantly after transplant, regardless of tolerance or HCV status. The conclusions were considered preliminary, being limited by small, heterogeneous patient numbers and non-standardized post-transplant time points.

Unstimulated PBMCs, after thawing, were stained for CD3, CD4 and CD8 and then FACS-sorted into CD3+CD4+ and CD3+CD8+ populations. All 8 studied subjects were randomized to immunosuppression withdrawal. The Qiagen DNeasy Blood and Tissue Kit was used for isolation of genomic DNA. This receptor was identified in a human patient who received a liver transplant. In patients who had a transplant, some T cells may come from the graft donor. The sample consisted of CD4+ T cells from blood, taken approximately 43 months after liver transplant. The chain links TRBV6-5 with TRBJ2-2; the D region may be TRBD1 or TRBD2, each matching 5 bases equally. The CDR3 loop reads CASSSGTRDTGELFF. The DNA sequence follows: TGTGCCAGCAGCTCAGGGACCCGGGACACCGGGGAGCTGTTTTTT.